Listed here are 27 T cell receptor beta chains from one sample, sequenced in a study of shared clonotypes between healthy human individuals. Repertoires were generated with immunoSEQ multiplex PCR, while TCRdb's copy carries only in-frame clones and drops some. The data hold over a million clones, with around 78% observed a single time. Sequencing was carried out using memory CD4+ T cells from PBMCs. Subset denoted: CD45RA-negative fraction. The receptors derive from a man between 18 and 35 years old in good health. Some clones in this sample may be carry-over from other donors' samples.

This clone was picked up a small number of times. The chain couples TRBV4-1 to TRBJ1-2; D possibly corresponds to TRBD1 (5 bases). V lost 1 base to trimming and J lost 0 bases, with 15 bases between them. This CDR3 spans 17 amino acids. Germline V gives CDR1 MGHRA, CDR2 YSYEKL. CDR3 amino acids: CASSQAVTAGANYGYTF. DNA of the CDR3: TGCGCCAGCAGCCAAGCAGTTACCGCGGGGGCTAACTATGGCTACACCTTC.

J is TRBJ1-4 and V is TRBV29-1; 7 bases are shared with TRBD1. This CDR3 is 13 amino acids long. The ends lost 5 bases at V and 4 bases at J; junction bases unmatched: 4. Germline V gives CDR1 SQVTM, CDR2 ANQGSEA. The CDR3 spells CSVLGQSNEKLFF. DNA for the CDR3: TGCAGCGTTTTGGGACAGAGTAATGAAAAACTGTTTTTT. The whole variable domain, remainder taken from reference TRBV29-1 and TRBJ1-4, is SAVISQKPSRDICQRGTSLTIQCQVDSQVTMMFWYRQQPGQSLTLIATANQGSEATYESGFVIDKFPISRPNLTFSTLTVSNMSPEDSSIYLCSVLGQSNEKLFFGSGTQLSVL.

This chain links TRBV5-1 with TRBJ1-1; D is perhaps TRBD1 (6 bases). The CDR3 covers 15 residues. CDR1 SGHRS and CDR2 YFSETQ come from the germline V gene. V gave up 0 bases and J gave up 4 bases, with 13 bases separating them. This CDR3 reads CASSLEGVGVTEAFF. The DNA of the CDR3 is TGCGCCAGCAGCTTGGAGGGGGTTGGCGTCACTGAAGCTTTCTTT.

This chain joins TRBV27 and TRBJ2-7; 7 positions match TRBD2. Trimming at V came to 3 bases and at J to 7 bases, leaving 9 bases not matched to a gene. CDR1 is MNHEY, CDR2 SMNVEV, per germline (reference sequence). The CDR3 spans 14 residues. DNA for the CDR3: TGTGCCAGCAGTTTTCGGGCGGGAGCCACAGAGCAGTACTTC. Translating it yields CASSFRAGATEQYF.

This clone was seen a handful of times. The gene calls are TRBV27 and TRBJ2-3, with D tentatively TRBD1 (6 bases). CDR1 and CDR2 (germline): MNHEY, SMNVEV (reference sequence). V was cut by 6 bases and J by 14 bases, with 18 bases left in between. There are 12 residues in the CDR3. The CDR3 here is CASRTLGTTTYF. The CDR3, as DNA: TGTGCCAGCAGAACACTGGGGACAACGACGTATTTT.

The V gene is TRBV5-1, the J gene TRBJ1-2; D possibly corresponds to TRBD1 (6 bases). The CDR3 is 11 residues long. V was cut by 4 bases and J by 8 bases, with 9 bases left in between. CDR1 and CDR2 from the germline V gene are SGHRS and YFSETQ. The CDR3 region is CASSAGVGYTF. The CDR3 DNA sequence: TGCGCCAGCAGCGCAGGGGTGGGCTACACCTTC.

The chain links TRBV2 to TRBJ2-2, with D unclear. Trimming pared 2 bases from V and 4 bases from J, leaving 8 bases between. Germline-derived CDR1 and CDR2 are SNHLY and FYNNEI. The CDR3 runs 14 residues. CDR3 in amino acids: CASSEIYITGELFF. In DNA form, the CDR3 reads TGTGCCAGCAGTGAAATATATATCACCGGGGAGCTGTTTTTT. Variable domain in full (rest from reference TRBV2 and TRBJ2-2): EPEVTQTPSHQVTQMGQEVILRCVPISNHLYFYWYRQILGQKVEFLVSFYNNEISEKSEIFDDQFSVERPDGSNFTLKIRSTKLEDSAMYFCASSEIYITGELFFGEGSRLTVL.

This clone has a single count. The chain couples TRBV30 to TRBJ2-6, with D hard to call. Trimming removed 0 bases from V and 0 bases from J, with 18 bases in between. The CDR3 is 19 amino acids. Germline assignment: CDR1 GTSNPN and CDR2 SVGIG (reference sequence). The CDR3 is CAWSVSRQVALSGANVLTF. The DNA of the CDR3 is TGTGCCTGGAGTGTATCGCGGCAGGTGGCCCTCTCTGGGGCCAACGTCCTGACTTTC.

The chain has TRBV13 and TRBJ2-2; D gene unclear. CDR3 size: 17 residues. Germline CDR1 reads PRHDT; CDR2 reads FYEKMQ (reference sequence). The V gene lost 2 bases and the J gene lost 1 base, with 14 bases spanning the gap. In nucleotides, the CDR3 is TGTGCCAGCAGCTTAATGCAAGGGATGTTGAACACCGGGGAGCTGTTTTTT. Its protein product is CASSLMQGMLNTGELFF. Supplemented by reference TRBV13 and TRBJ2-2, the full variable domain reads AAGVIQSPRHLIKEKRETATLKCYPIPRHDTVYWYQQGPGQDPQFLISFYEKMQSDKGSIPDRFSAQQFSDYHSELNMSSLELGDSALYFCASSLMQGMLNTGELFFGEGSRLTVL.

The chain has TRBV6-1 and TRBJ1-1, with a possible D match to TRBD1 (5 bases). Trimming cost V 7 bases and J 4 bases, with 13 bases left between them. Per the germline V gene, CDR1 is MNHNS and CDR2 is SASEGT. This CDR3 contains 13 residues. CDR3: CASTLGAGTEAFF. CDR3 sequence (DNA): TGTGCCAGCACCTTAGGGGCAGGCACTGAAGCTTTCTTT.

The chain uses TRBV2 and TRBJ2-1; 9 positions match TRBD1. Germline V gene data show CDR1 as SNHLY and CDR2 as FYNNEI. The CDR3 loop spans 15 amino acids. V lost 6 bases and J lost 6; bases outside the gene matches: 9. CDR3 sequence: CASSRTGEGSNEQFF. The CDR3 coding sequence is TGTGCCAGCAGCCGGACAGGGGAGGGTAGCAATGAGCAGTTCTTC.

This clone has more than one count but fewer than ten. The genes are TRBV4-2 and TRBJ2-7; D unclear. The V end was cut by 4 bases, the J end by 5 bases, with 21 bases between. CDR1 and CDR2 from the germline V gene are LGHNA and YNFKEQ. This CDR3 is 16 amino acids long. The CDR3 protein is CASSLLTGRAGNEQYF. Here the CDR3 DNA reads TGTGCCAGCAGCCTTCTTACCGGACGGGCTGGGAACGAGCAGTACTTC.

The CDR3 bases are TGTGCCAGCAGCCGCAACGGGGACTACACAGATACGCAGTATTTT. Translated: CASSRNGDYTDTQYF. This rearrangement joins TRBV4-2 to TRBJ2-3, with 7 bases fitting TRBD2. With 4 bases clipped from V and 2 bases from J, the junction kept 6 bases outside the gene matches. The germline V gene encodes CDR1 LGHNA and CDR2 YNFKEQ. There are 15 residues in the CDR3.

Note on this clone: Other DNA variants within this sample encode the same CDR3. The CDR3 sequence: CAISEAYEQYF. CDR3 DNA: TGTGCCATCAGTGAGGCATACGAGCAGTACTTC. The chain carries TRBV10-3 and TRBJ2-7; D is undetermined. Germline-derived CDR1 and CDR2 are ENHRY and SYGVKD. This CDR3 has 11 residues. The V gene lost 2 bases and the J gene lost 4 bases, with 3 bases spanning the gap.

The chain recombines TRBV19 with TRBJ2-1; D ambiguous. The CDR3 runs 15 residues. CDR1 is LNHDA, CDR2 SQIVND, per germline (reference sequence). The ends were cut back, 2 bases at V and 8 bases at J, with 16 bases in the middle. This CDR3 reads CASSIQALNFDEQFF. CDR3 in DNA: TGTGCCAGTAGTATACAGGCCCTTAATTTCGATGAGCAGTTCTTC.

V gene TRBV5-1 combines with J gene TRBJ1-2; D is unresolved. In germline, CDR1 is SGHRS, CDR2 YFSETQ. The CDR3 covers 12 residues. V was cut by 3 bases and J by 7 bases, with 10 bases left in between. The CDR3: CASSSSRGGYTF. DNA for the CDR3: TGCGCCAGCAGCTCGAGCCGAGGTGGCTACACCTTC.

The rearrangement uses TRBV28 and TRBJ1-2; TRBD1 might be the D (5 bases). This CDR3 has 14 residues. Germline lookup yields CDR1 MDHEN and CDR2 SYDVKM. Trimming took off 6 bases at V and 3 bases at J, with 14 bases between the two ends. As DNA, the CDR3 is TGTGCCAGCAGACCGGGGGGGACGGACTATGGCTACACCTTC. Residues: CASRPGGTDYGYTF.

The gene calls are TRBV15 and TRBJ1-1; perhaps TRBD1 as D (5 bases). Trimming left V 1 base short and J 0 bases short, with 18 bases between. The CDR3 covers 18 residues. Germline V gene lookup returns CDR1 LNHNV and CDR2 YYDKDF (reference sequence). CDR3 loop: CATSRADRGRTVNTEAFF. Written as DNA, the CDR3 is TGTGCCACCAGCAGAGCCGATAGGGGACGGACCGTGAACACTGAAGCTTTCTTT.

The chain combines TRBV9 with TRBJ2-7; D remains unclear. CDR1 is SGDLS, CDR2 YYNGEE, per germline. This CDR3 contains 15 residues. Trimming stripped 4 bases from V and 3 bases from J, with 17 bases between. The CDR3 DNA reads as TGTGCCAGCAGCCCCCGAAGCGAACCCGACTACGAGCAGTACTTC. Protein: CASSPRSEPDYEQYF.

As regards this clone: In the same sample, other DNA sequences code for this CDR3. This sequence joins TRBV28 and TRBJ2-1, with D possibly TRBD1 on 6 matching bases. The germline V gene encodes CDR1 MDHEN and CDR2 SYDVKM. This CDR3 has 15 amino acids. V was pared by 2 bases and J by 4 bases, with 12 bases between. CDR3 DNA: TGTGCCAGCAGTTTAGATGAGGGGGTATACAATGAGCAGTTCTTC. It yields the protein CASSLDEGVYNEQFF.

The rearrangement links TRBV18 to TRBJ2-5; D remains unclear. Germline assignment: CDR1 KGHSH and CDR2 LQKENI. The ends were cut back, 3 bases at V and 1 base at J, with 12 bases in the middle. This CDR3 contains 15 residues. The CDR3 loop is CASSPRWQSQETQYF. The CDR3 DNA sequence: TGTGCCAGCTCACCCCGCTGGCAGTCCCAAGAGACCCAGTACTTC.

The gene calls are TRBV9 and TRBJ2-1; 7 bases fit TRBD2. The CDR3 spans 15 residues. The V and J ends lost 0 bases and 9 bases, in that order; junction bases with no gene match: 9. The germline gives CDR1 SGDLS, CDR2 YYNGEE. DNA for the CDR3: TGTGCCAGCAGCGTAGGGCTGGGGGGGAAGCGTGAGCAGTTCTTC. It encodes CASSVGLGGKREQFF.

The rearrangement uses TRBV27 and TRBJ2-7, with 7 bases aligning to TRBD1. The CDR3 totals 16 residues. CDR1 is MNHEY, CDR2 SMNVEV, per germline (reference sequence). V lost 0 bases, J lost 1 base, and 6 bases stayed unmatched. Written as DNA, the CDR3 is TGTGCCAGCAGTTTATCGATAGGACAGGTTTCCTACGAGCAGTACTTC. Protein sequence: CASSLSIGQVSYEQYF.

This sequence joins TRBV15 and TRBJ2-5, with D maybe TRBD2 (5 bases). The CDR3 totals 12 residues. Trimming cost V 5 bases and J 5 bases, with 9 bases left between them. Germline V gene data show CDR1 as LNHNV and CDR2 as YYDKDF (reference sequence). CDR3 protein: CATSPRDETQYF. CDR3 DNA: TGTGCCACCAGCCCCCGGGATGAGACCCAGTACTTC.

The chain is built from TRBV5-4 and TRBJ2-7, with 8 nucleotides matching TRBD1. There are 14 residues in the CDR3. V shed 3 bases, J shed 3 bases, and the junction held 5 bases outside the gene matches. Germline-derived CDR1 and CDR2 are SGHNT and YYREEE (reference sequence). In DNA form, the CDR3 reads TGTGCCAGCAGCTCCGGACAGGGCTTCTACGAGCAGTACTTC. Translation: CASSSGQGFYEQYF.

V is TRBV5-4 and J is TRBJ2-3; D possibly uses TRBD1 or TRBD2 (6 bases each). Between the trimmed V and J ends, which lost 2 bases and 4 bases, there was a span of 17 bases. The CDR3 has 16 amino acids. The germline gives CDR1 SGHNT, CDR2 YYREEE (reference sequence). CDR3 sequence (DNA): TGTGCCAGCAGCTTAGGACAGACCATAGCGGCAGATACGCAGTATTTT. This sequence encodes CASSLGQTIAADTQYF.

The CDR3 nucleotides read TGTGCCAGCAGCTTAGGCGCTAGCGGGAGCAGCCAAGAGACCCAGTACTTC. This translates into CASSLGASGSSQETQYF. This sequence joins TRBV11-2 and TRBJ2-5; TRBD2 aligns across 10 bases. The CDR3 is made up of 17 amino acids. Trimming took 1 base from V and 1 from J; bases not matched to a gene: 6. CDR1 is SGHAT, CDR2 FQNNGV, per germline.